The 13 T cell receptor beta chains below all came from one sample that was sequenced in a study of tumor-infiltrating lymphocytes in localized non-small cell lung cancer. The repertoire was sequenced with immunoSEQ multiplex PCR; TCRdb's copy has only in-frame clones and lacks some. The table has fewer than 20,000 clones, over 55% seen once. The sequencing input was lung tumor tissue. The receptors were gathered from a human donor with non-small cell lung cancer.

J is TRBJ2-7 and V is TRBV6-1; 11 bases align to TRBD2. Germline values: CDR1 MNHNS, CDR2 SASEGT. V shed 1 base, J shed 2 bases, and the junction held 4 bases outside the gene matches. This CDR3 contains 16 residues. The CDR3 here is CASSEEVAGGPYEQYF. The CDR3, as DNA: TGTGCCAGCAGTGAAGAGGTAGCGGGAGGGCCCTACGAGCAGTACTTC.

The chain carries TRBV5-1 and TRBJ1-2, with a possible D match to TRBD1 (6 bases). The CDR3 runs to 16 residues. Looked up from germline, CDR1 is SGHRS and CDR2 is YFSETQ. V lost 5 bases to trimming and J lost 4 bases, with 21 bases between them. The CDR3 sequence is CASRQTGFLSRYGYTF. The CDR3 DNA follows: TGCGCCAGCAGACAAACAGGGTTTTTAAGCCGCTATGGCTACACCTTC.

This clone is labeled medium-sized. The rearrangement links TRBV11-2 to TRBJ2-2; D is unclear. Germline CDR1 reads SGHAT; CDR2 reads FQNNGV. The CDR3 is made up of 11 amino acids. V dropped 7 bases and J dropped 3 bases, with 3 bases sitting between them. CDR3 protein: CASTYTGELFF. CDR3 nucleotide sequence: TGTGCCAGCACCTACACCGGGGAGCTGTTTTTT.

The chain carries TRBV6-1 and TRBJ2-5, with TRBD1 matching over 8 bases. The J call may be in error: the DNA end matches TRBJ2-7 better. The germline V gene encodes CDR1 MNHNS and CDR2 SASEGT. The length of the CDR3 is 16 residues. In DNA, the CDR3 is TGTGCCAGCAGTGAGCCTGACAGGGGTGTTCTCTACGAGCAGTACTTC. It encodes CASSEPDRGVLYEQYF.

This clone was picked up one time. The chain carries TRBV27 and TRBJ1-5; no clear D gene. The CDR3 has 16 residues. V gave up 6 bases and J gave up 7 bases, with 22 bases separating them. Germline V gene data show CDR1 as MNHEY and CDR2 as SMNVEV (reference sequence). This CDR3 is CASRPIKGPMWQPQHF. Written as DNA, the CDR3 is TGTGCCAGCAGACCGATTAAGGGCCCTATGTGGCAGCCCCAGCATTTT.

This clone has more than one count but fewer than ten. The J gene is TRBJ1-4, the V gene TRBV18, with 7 bases aligning to TRBD1. CDR3 length equals 14 residues. Germline trimming cut 0 bases from V and 8 bases from J; bases unmatched to any gene: 3. Germline lookup yields CDR1 KGHSH and CDR2 LQKENI. The CDR3 sequence is CASSPPTGTEKLFF. The CDR3 nucleotides read TGTGCCAGCTCACCACCGACAGGGACCGAAAAACTGTTTTTT.

This sequence joins TRBV23-1 and TRBJ2-7; TRBD1 aligns across 7 bases. TRBV23-1 belongs to the ORF category, with a function that is uncertain. V lost 2 bases, J lost 2 bases, and 18 bases stayed unmatched. CDR3 length equals 19 residues. Written as DNA, the CDR3 is TGCGCCAGCAGTCAACCCAAAAACAGGGGACCCTTGGGGACCTACGAGCAGTACTTC. Its protein product is CASSQPKNRGPLGTYEQYF.

A single count supports this clone. The V call is TRBV7-9, the J call TRBJ2-5; D is possibly TRBD1 (7 bases). Germline loops: CDR1 SEHNR, CDR2 FQNEAQ (reference sequence). CDR3 size: 14 residues. V shed 5 bases and J shed 4 bases, with 14 bases lying between them. Here the CDR3 DNA reads TGTGCCAGCAGCCCCGGGACAGCGGGAGAGACCCAGTACTTC. Its translation: CASSPGTAGETQYF.

V and J are TRBV7-6 and TRBJ1-4; no clear D. The CDR3 spans 15 residues. V was clipped by 1 base and J by 7 bases, with 13 bases between them. Per germline, CDR1 SGHVS and CDR2 FNYEAQ. As DNA, the CDR3 is TGTGCCAGCAGCTTAGGGCCCCGGGAGGGTGAAAAACTGTTTTTT. Translated, it gives CASSLGPREGEKLFF. Complete variable domain (other parts from reference TRBV7-6 and TRBJ1-4): GAGVSQSPRYKVTKRGQDVALRCDPISGHVSLYWYRQALGQGPEFLTYFNYEAQQDKSGLPNDRFSAERPEGSISTLTIQRTEQRDSAMYRCASSLGPREGEKLFFGSGTQLSVL.

The V and J genes are TRBV2 and TRBJ2-7, with TRBD1 matching 8 bases. The CDR3 has 15 amino acids. V was clipped by 4 bases and J by 5 bases; unmatched bases: 10. Germline lookup yields CDR1 SNHLY and CDR2 FYNNEI. Here the CDR3 reads CASSAGQGNLDEQYF. CDR3 DNA sequence: TGTGCCAGCAGTGCAGGACAGGGTAATCTGGACGAGCAGTACTTC.

The table lists this clone with a count of one. V is TRBV30 and J is TRBJ2-1, with D maybe TRBD2 (6 bases). Trimming pared 0 bases from V and 6 bases from J, leaving 15 bases between. Germline CDR1 and CDR2: GTSNPN and SVGIG (reference sequence). This CDR3 comprises 15 residues. This CDR3 reads CAWSVGGRGSNEQFF. The DNA of the CDR3 is TGTGCCTGGAGTGTAGGAGGGCGTGGGAGCAATGAGCAGTTCTTC.

A few counts support this clone. The chain employs TRBV5-1 and TRBJ2-7; 7 nucleotides agree with TRBD1. Germline loops: CDR1 SGHRS, CDR2 YFSETQ. V lost 5 bases, J lost 9 bases, and 8 bases stayed unmatched. The CDR3 has 12 residues. CDR3 coding DNA: TGCGCCAGCAGTACCGAACAGGGGAGGCAGTACTTC. This codes for CASSTEQGRQYF.

The gene calls are TRBV7-8 and TRBJ1-1; tentatively, D is TRBD1 (5 bases). This CDR3 is built from 11 residues. V lost 5 bases to trimming and J lost 8 bases, with 9 bases between them. Looked up from germline, CDR1 is SGHVS and CDR2 is FQNEAQ. For the CDR3, the DNA is TGTGCCAGCAGCACGGGGGGGGAAGCTTTCTTT. It yields the protein CASSTGGEAFF.